This record looks at one T cell receptor (beta chain) sequence and its context. Authors' data handling: Reference gene primer amplification in the assay estimated nucleated cell counts. Data came from immunoSEQ multiplex PCR; TCRdb stores just in-frame clones and leaves some out. For V, J and clone size, that table is used; D and trimming come from the DNA. The data contain around 56,000 clones, about 90% of them seen just once; the ten biggest clones take up about a fifth. Trimming took off 5 bases at V and 8 bases at J, with 15 bases between the two ends. There are 13 residues in the CDR3. This entry is derived from a study of blood T cell repertoires in COVID-19. In the study overall: Specimens from acute and convalescent COVID-19 originated in the United States, Italy and Spain. The cDNA or gDNA used as material had been derived from T cells, B-cell-depleted T cells, or PBMCs.

The chain is built from TRBV12-3 or TRBV12-4 and TRBJ1-2, with D tentatively TRBD1 (6 bases). This clonotype originated in a human donor in a cohort sampled during active COVID-19. Specimen: peripheral blood. The CDR3 DNA sequence: TGTGCCAGCAGTCCCCACAGGGAGTCCGGCTACACCTTC. This gives the protein CASSPHRESGYTF.